The table lists the clone carrying this T cell receptor beta chain with a count of one. The source of the sample is a study of blood T cells in healthy people across ages. Next came a second PCR, run for 7 to 11 cycles, which used a sample-barcoded 5' primer along with a J-beta primer mix. TCRdb re-derived calls from the 5' RACE reads in MiXCR, one entry per CDR3 protein. The sample consists of about 780,000 distinct CDR3 sequences, 55% to 65% of them appearing once. The CDR3 loop spans 16 amino acids. Unmatched junction bases numbered 14, after V lost 5 bases and J lost 2 bases. The germline CDR1 and CDR2 sequences are DFQATT and SNEGSKA (reference sequence).

Material: blood. The chain recombines TRBV20-1 with TRBJ1-2, with 7 nucleotides matching TRBD1. The origin of this receptor is a man younger than 40 in good health. CDR3 region: CSAPMGQLTANYGYTF. The CDR3 nucleotides are TGCAGTGCTCCAATGGGACAGCTCACCGCCAACTATGGCTACACCTTC.